Sequencing of this TCR beta chain was carried out in a study of blood T cells in healthy people across ages. Study-wide results and limits: With unsorted PBMCs, a conclusive comparison of naive versus antigen-experienced cells was not possible. The recorded TCR beta diversity per million T cells decreased in a roughly linear manner with age.

The CDR3 is made up of 15 amino acids. V gave up 0 bases and J gave up 5 bases, with 13 bases separating them. CDR1 is LGHNA, CDR2 YSLEER, per germline. Only a few counts were recorded for this clonotype. Its antigen is not identified. A second about 6 to 12 cycle PCR used barcoded and J-beta primers. Each CDR3 protein gets one entry after TCRdb re-called the 5' RACE reads with MiXCR. The sample lists roughly 1.9 million distinct CDR3 sequences, roughly two fifths seen once, with 20% to 25% in the top ten. The V and J genes are TRBV4-3 and TRBJ2-5; possible D gene TRBD1, 6 bases. Sequencing was carried out using blood. The receptor was isolated from a human donor in good health. CDR3 sequence reads: CASSQERGYRETQYF. The CDR3, as DNA: TGCGCCAGCAGCCAAGAGAGGGGGTATCGGGAGACCCAGTACTTC.